The 25 T cell receptor beta chains below all came from one sample that was sequenced in a study of cytomegalovirus exposure and HLA in healthy donors (dated by TCRdb to about 2017). The library came from the immunoSEQ multiplex PCR assay. For the multiplex PCR, a mixture combining 60 forward primers for TCR Vbeta segments and 13 reverse primers for TCR Jbeta segments was used. The clones in this table, taken by TCRdb from immuneACCESS, are in-frame only. Not every clone is retained; where verified, under half of the shortfall comes from an unresolved V gene, and the cause of the rest is unknown. For this sample there are about 140,000 clones; roughly two thirds appear just once. The ten largest clonotypes hold 1% to 1.5% of the sample. Sequencing used PBMCs. The receptors were gathered from a woman aged 40 to 49 in good health and CMV-seronegative.

This chain joins TRBV5-4 and TRBJ2-5; the match to TRBD1 covers 7 bases. CDR3 size: 14 residues. Trimming removed 3 bases from V and 3 bases from J; junction bases left unmatched: 5. The germline gives CDR1 SGHNT, CDR2 YYREEE (reference sequence). The CDR3 loop reads CASSSRDREETQYF. CDR3 nucleotide sequence: TGTGCCAGCAGCTCCCGGGACAGAGAAGAGACCCAGTACTTC.

The V call is TRBV6-5, the J call TRBJ1-5; D is unresolved. From germline, CDR1 is MNHEY and CDR2 SVGAGI. Between the trimmed V and J ends, which lost 0 bases and 5 bases, there was a span of 8 bases. This CDR3 has 14 amino acids. The CDR3 spells CASSYSRGHQPQHF. As DNA, the CDR3 is TGTGCCAGCAGTTACTCCCGGGGTCATCAGCCCCAGCATTTT.

V is TRBV27 and J is TRBJ2-5; a weak D match, TRBD2 (5 bases). The CDR3 spans 14 residues. The V and J ends lost 5 bases and 2 bases respectively, with 12 bases between them. Germline CDR1 MNHEY, CDR2 SMNVEV (reference sequence). DNA for the CDR3: TGTGCCAGCAGTACACCCCGGGATCAAGAGACCCAGTACTTC. It encodes CASSTPRDQETQYF.

V and J are TRBV4-2 and TRBJ2-1; TRBD2 might be the D (6 bases). V lost 1 base and J 6 bases, leaving 10 bases between the germline ends. Looked up from germline, CDR1 is LGHNA and CDR2 is YNFKEQ. The CDR3 has 14 amino acids. CDR3 sequence reads: CASSQVGGFNEQFF. In DNA, the CDR3 is TGTGCCAGCAGCCAAGTCGGGGGTTTCAATGAGCAGTTCTTC.

This clone has more than one count but fewer than ten. The chain carries TRBV13 and TRBJ1-1; D is possibly TRBD1 (6 bases). Trimming left V 9 bases short and J 5 bases short, with 22 bases between. Germline CDR1 and CDR2: PRHDT and FYEKMQ (reference sequence). CDR3 length: 15 amino acids. The CDR3, as DNA: TGTGCCAGTATCCCCCCTTGGGGGCGTGGAACTGAAGCTTTCTTT. Translated: CASIPPWGRGTEAFF.

This chain uses TRBV5-5 with TRBJ2-3, with 7 bases aligning to TRBD1. The length of the CDR3 is 18 residues. Per germline, CDR1 SGHKS and CDR2 YYEKEE (reference sequence). V trimming: 4 bases; J trimming: 2 bases; junction bases outside the gene matches: 16. CDR3 protein: CASSRRSTGEPSTDTQYF. The CDR3 region has the DNA TGTGCCAGCAGCCGTCGATCCACAGGGGAACCCTCCACAGATACGCAGTATTTT.

This chain links TRBV6-1 with TRBJ2-5; 12 bases are shared with TRBD2. The CDR3 sequence is 14 residues long. CDR1 MNHNS and CDR2 SASEGT come from the germline V gene. V dropped 7 bases and J dropped 4; count of bases not matched to a gene: 4. For the CDR3, the DNA is TGTGCCAGCATCCTACTAGCGGGGGGAGAGACCCAGTACTTC. It is translated as CASILLAGGETQYF.

The rearrangement joins TRBV19 to TRBJ1-4; the match to TRBD1 covers 7 bases. V shed 8 bases and J 5 bases; nucleotides not matched to a gene: 8. The CDR3 contains 14 residues. Germline V gene lookup returns CDR1 LNHDA and CDR2 SQIVND (reference sequence). This chain's CDR3 is CASRKGQKNEKLFF. The CDR3 DNA reads as TGTGCCAGTCGGAAGGGACAGAAAAATGAAAAACTGTTTTTT.

V is TRBV7-9 and J is TRBJ1-1; TRBD1 agrees at 8 bases. V lost 1 base, J lost 2 bases, and 12 bases stayed unmatched. CDR1 SEHNR and CDR2 FQNEAQ come from the germline V gene (reference sequence). The CDR3 has 18 residues. The CDR3 sequence: CASSLGGQDGHPNTEAFF. For the CDR3, the DNA is TGTGCCAGCAGCTTAGGGGGACAGGACGGCCACCCAAACACTGAAGCTTTCTTT. The entire variable domain, with the rest obtained from reference TRBV7-9 and TRBJ1-1, is as follows: DTGVSQNPRHKITKRGQNVTFRCDPISEHNRLYWYRQTLGQGPEFLTYFQNEAQLEKSRLLSDRFSAERPKGSFSTLEIQRTEQGDSAMYLCASSLGGQDGHPNTEAFFGQGTRLTVV.

The rearrangement uses TRBV5-1 and TRBJ2-2; 14 bases map to TRBD2. CDR3 length: 17 amino acids. Germline CDR1 is SGHRS and CDR2 is YFSETQ. V was clipped by 4 bases and J by 7 bases; unmatched bases: 9. The CDR3 DNA reads TGCGCCAGCAGCGTGAGACTAGCGGGGGGGCGAGTCGGGGAGCTGTTTTTT. Its translation: CASSVRLAGGRVGELFF.

Of note for this clone: A read error may account for a junction end that differs from germline. CDR3 coding DNA: TGCAGCGTAGAAGGGACAGGGTACTATGGCTACACCTTC. The encoded protein is CSVEGTGYYGYTF. V gene TRBV29-1 combines with J gene TRBJ1-2; 9 nucleotides agree with TRBD1. This CDR3 region has 13 residues. CDR1 is SQVTM, CDR2 ANQGSEA, per germline.

The rearrangement links TRBV7-2 to TRBJ2-4; possible D gene TRBD2, 6 bases. V was cut by 1 base and J by 7 bases, with 14 bases left in between. The CDR3 has 15 residues. The V gene's germline CDR1 is SGHTA and CDR2 FQGNSA. CDR3 amino acids: CASSLVVGGNNIQYF. The CDR3 bases are TGTGCCAGCAGCTTAGTGGTGGGAGGTAACAACATTCAGTACTTC.

The CDR3 sequence is CASKGRGAVDTIYF. CDR3 sequence (DNA): TGTGCCAGCAAAGGCAGGGGAGCCGTGGACACCATATATTTT. V is TRBV28 and J is TRBJ1-3; maybe TRBD1 (6 bases). Germline V gives CDR1 MDHEN, CDR2 SYDVKM. The CDR3 contains 14 residues. V was clipped by 7 bases and J by 8 bases, with 18 bases between them. Full variable domain (outside the CDR3, taken from reference TRBV28 and TRBJ1-3): DVKVTQSSRYLVKRTGEKVFLECVQDMDHENMFWYRQDPGLGLRLIYFSYDVKMKEKGDIPEGYSVSREKKERFSLILESASTNQTSMYLCASKGRGAVDTIYFGEGSWLTVV.

This clone showed up just a few times. The V and J genes are TRBV2 and TRBJ1-1; 9 nucleotides line up with TRBD1. The germline CDR1 and CDR2 sequences are SNHLY and FYNNEI. The J segment lost 4 bases and the V segment lost 5 bases, leaving 11 bases of the junction unmatched. The CDR3 runs to 16 residues. CDR3 nucleotides: TGTGCCAGCAGTCGGGACAGGAGGGGACAGGGCACTGAAGCTTTCTTT. It codes for CASSRDRRGQGTEAFF.

The chain recombines TRBV5-6 with TRBJ2-1, with 10 bases that match TRBD2. Per germline, CDR1 SGHDT and CDR2 YYEEEE. V trimming: 0 bases; J trimming: 4 bases; junction bases outside the gene matches: 7. This CDR3 is built from 17 residues. CDR3 amino acids: CASSLVSASGGYNEQFF. CDR3 DNA: TGTGCCAGCAGCTTGGTGTCGGCTAGCGGGGGTTACAATGAGCAGTTCTTC. Supplemented by reference TRBV5-6 and TRBJ2-1, the full variable domain reads DAGVTQSPTHLIKTRGQQVTLRCSPKSGHDTVSWYQQALGQGPQFIFQYYEEEERQRGNFPDRFSGHQFPNYSSELNVNALLLGDSALYLCASSLVSASGGYNEQFFGPGTRLTVL.

The chain joins TRBV7-3 to TRBJ2-2; 7 positions match TRBD2. Looked up from germline, CDR1 is SGHTA and CDR2 is FQGTGA. J was trimmed by 5 bases and V by 2 bases; bases with no gene match: 5. The CDR3 length is 15 residues. CDR3 bases: TGTGCCAGCAGCTTATTCGGGGGGTCTACCGGGGAGCTGTTTTTT. Protein product: CASSLFGGSTGELFF.

This chain uses TRBV6-5 with TRBJ2-7; TRBD1 matches at 7 bases. CDR1 is MNHEY and CDR2 is SVGAGI in the germline V gene. The trim removed 10 bases at V and 5 bases at J, leaving 8 bases unmatched. The CDR3 totals 12 residues. The CDR3 sequence: CATRGQVHEQYF. In DNA, the CDR3 is TGTGCCACCAGAGGACAGGTCCACGAGCAGTACTTC.

The chain couples TRBV21-1 to TRBJ2-1; the table's TRBD1 call for D was not verified on the DNA. TRBV21-1 is shown as a pseudogene. The CDR3 has 18 amino acids. CDR3 protein: CASGGQGAGFVNYNEQFF. CDR3 DNA sequence: TGTGCCAGCGGGGGACAGGGGGCAGGGTTCGTGAACTACAATGAGCAGTTCTTC.

This clone was detected only once. V and J are TRBV5-4 and TRBJ1-1; D gene uncertain. Germline V CDR1 and CDR2: SGHNT, YYREEE (reference sequence). The CDR3 covers 15 residues. The ends were cut back, 0 bases at V and 0 bases at J, with 9 bases in the middle. The CDR3 coding sequence is TGTGCCAGCAGCTTGGAAGCGGCGGTGAACACTGAAGCTTTCTTT. It yields the protein CASSLEAAVNTEAFF.

J is TRBJ2-2 and V is TRBV2; 11 nucleotides agree with TRBD2. The germline CDR1 and CDR2 sequences are SNHLY and FYNNEI. The CDR3 loop spans 15 amino acids. The J segment lost 7 bases and the V segment lost 0 bases, leaving 1 base of the junction unmatched. This chain's CDR3 is CASSEASGGVGELFF. DNA for the CDR3: TGTGCCAGCAGTGAAGCTAGCGGGGGGGTCGGGGAGCTGTTTTTT.

The chain recombines TRBV15 with TRBJ2-7, with D perhaps matching TRBD2 (6 bases). V lost 8 bases, J lost 4 bases, and 15 bases lay in between. Germline loops: CDR1 LNHNV, CDR2 YYDKDF (reference sequence). This CDR3 has 13 amino acids. CDR3 sequence (DNA): TGTGCCACCGCGGGGCCAGAGGGATACGAGCAGTACGTC. Residues: CATAGPEGYEQYV.

Concerning this clone itself: The junction departs from germline at one end; a sequencing error may be responsible. The J gene is TRBJ1-6, the V gene TRBV25-1; tentative D call: TRBD1 (5 bases). Germline assignment: CDR1 MGHDK and CDR2 SYGVNS. This CDR3 region has 16 residues. Here the CDR3 reads CASSPLDSSYNPPLHF. CDR3 DNA: TGTGCCAGCAGTCCTCTCGACAGCTCCTATAATCCACCCCTCCACTTT.

The rearrangement links TRBV5-4 to TRBJ1-2, with a tentative D call TRBD1 (5 bases). V dropped 0 bases and J dropped 7 bases, with 16 bases sitting between them. This CDR3 region has 15 residues. Germline assignment: CDR1 SGHNT and CDR2 YYREEE (reference sequence). CDR3 region: CASSLVGGGEVGYTF. Written as DNA, the CDR3 is TGTGCCAGCAGCTTGGTAGGTGGAGGGGAGGTTGGCTACACCTTC.

CDR3 nucleotides: TGCAGCGTTGGGGCAGCTAGCACAGATACGCAGTATTTT. Its protein product is CSVGAASTDTQYF. The rearrangement joins TRBV29-1 to TRBJ2-3; D remains unclear. Trimming took off 4 bases at V and 0 bases at J, with 8 bases between the two ends. Germline lookup yields CDR1 SQVTM and CDR2 ANQGSEA. This CDR3 is 13 amino acids long.

This clone was detected a few times. The chain couples TRBV7-9 to TRBJ1-2; 7 nucleotides line up with TRBD1. This CDR3 spans 15 amino acids. J lost 4 bases, V lost 5 bases, and 10 bases had no gene match. Germline-derived CDR1 and CDR2 are SEHNR and FQNEAQ (reference sequence). This chain's CDR3 is CASSTTGKGAYGYTF. In DNA form, the CDR3 reads TGTGCCAGCAGCACAACAGGGAAGGGGGCCTATGGCTACACCTTC.